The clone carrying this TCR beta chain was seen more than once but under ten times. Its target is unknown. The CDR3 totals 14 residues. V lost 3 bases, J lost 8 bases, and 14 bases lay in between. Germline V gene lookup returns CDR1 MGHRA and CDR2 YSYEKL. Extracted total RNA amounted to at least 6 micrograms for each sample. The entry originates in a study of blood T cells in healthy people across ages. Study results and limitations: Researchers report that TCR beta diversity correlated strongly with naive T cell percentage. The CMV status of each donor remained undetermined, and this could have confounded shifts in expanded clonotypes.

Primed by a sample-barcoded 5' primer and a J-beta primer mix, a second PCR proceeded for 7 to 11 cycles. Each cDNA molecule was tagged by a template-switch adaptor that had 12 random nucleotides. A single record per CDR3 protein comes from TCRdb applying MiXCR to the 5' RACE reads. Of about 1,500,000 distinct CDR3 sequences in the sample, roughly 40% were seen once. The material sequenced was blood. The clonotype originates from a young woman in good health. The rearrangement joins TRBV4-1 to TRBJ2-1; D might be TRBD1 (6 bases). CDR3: CASSQGAAIDEQFF. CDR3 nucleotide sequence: TGCGCCAGCAGCCAGGGGGCAGCAATTGATGAGCAGTTCTTC.